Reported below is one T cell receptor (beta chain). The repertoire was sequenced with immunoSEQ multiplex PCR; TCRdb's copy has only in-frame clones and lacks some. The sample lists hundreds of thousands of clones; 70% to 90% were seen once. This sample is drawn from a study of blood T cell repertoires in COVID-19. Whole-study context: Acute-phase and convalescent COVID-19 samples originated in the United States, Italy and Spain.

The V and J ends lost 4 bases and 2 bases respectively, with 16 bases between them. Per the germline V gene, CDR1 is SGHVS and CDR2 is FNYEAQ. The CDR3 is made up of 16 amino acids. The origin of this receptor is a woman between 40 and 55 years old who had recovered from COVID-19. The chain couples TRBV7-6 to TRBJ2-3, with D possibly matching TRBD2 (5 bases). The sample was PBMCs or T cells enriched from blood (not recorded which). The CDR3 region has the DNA TGTGCCAGCAGCTCCCGAGCGGAGAGCTTCACAGATACGCAGTATTTT. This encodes CASSSRAESFTDTQYF.